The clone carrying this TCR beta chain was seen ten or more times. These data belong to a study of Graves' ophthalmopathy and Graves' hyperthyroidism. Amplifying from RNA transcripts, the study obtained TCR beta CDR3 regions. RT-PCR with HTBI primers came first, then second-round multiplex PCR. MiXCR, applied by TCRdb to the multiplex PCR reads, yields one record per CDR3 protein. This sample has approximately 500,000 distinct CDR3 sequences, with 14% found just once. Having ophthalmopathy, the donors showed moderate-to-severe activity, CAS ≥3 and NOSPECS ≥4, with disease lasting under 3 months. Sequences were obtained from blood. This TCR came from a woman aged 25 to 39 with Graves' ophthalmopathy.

CDR3 sequence reads: CASSYAELTEAFF. The CDR3 region has the DNA TGTGCCAGCAGTTATGCAGAACTCACTGAAGCTTTCTTT. The genes are TRBV6-5 and TRBJ1-1; no clear D gene. Germline-derived CDR1 and CDR2 are MNHEY and SVGAGI. The CDR3 has 13 residues. V gave up 3 bases and J gave up 4 bases, with 9 bases separating them.